Below, one T cell receptor beta chain is given with its context. This entry belongs to a study of identical twins. TCRdb passed the 5' RACE reads through MiXCR, listing each CDR3 protein once. The profile covers 1.5 million to 2 million distinct CDR3 sequences, with around 33% appearing a single time and more than 0.25% taken by the ten largest. Germline V gene lookup returns CDR1 ENHRY and CDR2 SYGVKD. V was shortened by 10 bases and J by 3 bases, with 16 bases between the two germline ends. The CDR3 has 13 residues. The source of this sequence is a newborn girl in good health. Sequencing input: cord blood. The chain employs TRBV10-3 and TRBJ2-7; the D gene is possibly TRBD2 (6 bases). The CDR3 bases are TGTGCCAGCGGGGCGGGATGGGTCTACGAGCAGTACTTC. Protein sequence: CASGAGWVYEQYF.